Following are 27 T cell receptor beta chains from one sample sequenced in a study of T cell repertoires and HLA-DP antigens. These receptors have no known antigen. Profiling relied on immunoSEQ multiplex PCR, and the TCRdb table lists in-frame clones only, not all of them. The sample holds 90,000 to 130,000 clones, more than 85% seen once. The sequencing sample was made of CD4+ T cells from PBMCs. The receptors were gathered from a woman in her late teens or twenties in good health and CMV-seronegative.

The rearrangement joins TRBV18 to TRBJ1-2; 7 bases match TRBD1. Germline-derived CDR1 and CDR2 are KGHSH and LQKENI. CDR3 length: 14 residues. J lost 0 bases, V lost 6 bases, and 4 bases had no gene match. This CDR3 reads CASSAGQTNYGYTF. The CDR3 nucleotides are TGTGCCAGCTCCGCGGGACAGACTAACTATGGCTACACCTTC. Looking up the rest from reference TRBV18 and TRBJ1-2 gives the full variable domain: NAGVMQNPRHLVRRRGQEARLRCSPMKGHSHVYWYRQLPEEGLKFMVYLQKENIIDESGMPKERFSAEFPKEGPSILRIQQVVRGDSAAYFCASSAGQTNYGYTFGSGTRLTVV.

The gene calls are TRBV6-5 and TRBJ2-5; 10 bases fit TRBD2. Per germline, CDR1 MNHEY and CDR2 SVGAGI. The CDR3 has 15 amino acids. The trim removed 4 bases at V and 5 bases at J, leaving 7 bases unmatched. The CDR3 loop is CASSSKRGGVETQYF. CDR3 DNA: TGTGCCAGCAGTTCTAAGCGGGGGGGCGTGGAGACCCAGTACTTC.

The chain has TRBV5-4 and TRBJ1-1; D is uncertain. The CDR3 totals 16 residues. Trimming left V 4 bases short and J 4 bases short, with 20 bases between. Germline values: CDR1 SGHNT, CDR2 YYREEE (reference sequence). CDR3 DNA: TGTGCCAGCAGCAACACGCGGACGCACGGGTCCACTGAAGCTTTCTTT. Translated, it gives CASSNTRTHGSTEAFF.

The genes are TRBV28 and TRBJ2-7, with TRBD1 identical over 8 bases. The CDR3 length is 15 residues. V was clipped by 2 bases and J by 2 bases; unmatched bases: 5. In germline, CDR1 is MDHEN, CDR2 SYDVKM. CDR3 loop: CASSLDLGQAYEQYV. DNA for the CDR3: TGTGCCAGCAGTTTAGACTTGGGACAGGCCTACGAGCAGTACGTC.

The chain uses TRBV7-2 and TRBJ1-2; a possible D gene is TRBD1 (6 bases). Germline assignment: CDR1 SGHTA and CDR2 FQGNSA. Trimming left V 0 bases short and J 4 bases short, with 12 bases between. CDR3 size: 15 residues. CDR3 nucleotides: TGTGCCAGCAGCTTAGCTGTTGGGGGCAGCTATGGCTACACCTTC. Amino acids: CASSLAVGGSYGYTF. Full variable domain (missing parts from reference TRBV7-2 and TRBJ1-2): GAGVSQSPSNKVTEKGKDVELRCDPISGHTALYWYRQSLGQGLEFLIYFQGNSAPDKSGLPSDRFSAERTGGSVSTLTIQRTQQEDSAVYLCASSLAVGGSYGYTFGSGTRLTVV.

This chain uses TRBV5-1 with TRBJ2-1; D may match TRBD1 or TRBD2 (5 bases each). This CDR3 region has 11 residues. V gave up 5 bases and J gave up 10 bases, with 10 bases separating them. Germline CDR1 reads SGHRS; CDR2 reads YFSETQ. CDR3 DNA sequence: TGCGCCAGCAGGGGACCCCGAGAGCAGTTCTTC. Protein: CASRGPREQFF.

This clone was seen a few times. This specimen includes other DNA sequences encoding the same CDR3. The chain employs TRBV19 and TRBJ1-2; no clear D gene. The V gene lost 3 bases and the J gene lost 2 bases, with 1 base spanning the gap. This CDR3 spans 11 amino acids. In germline, CDR1 is LNHDA, CDR2 SQIVND (reference sequence). The CDR3 region is CASSINYGYTF. In nucleotides, the CDR3 is TGTGCCAGTAGTATCAACTATGGCTACACCTTC.

V gene TRBV11-3 combines with J gene TRBJ2-2; TRBD1 agrees at 8 bases. This CDR3 has 16 amino acids. V trimming: 6 bases; J trimming: 0 bases; junction bases outside the gene matches: 6. Per germline, CDR1 SGHNT and CDR2 YENEEA. For the CDR3, the DNA is TGTGCCAGCAGGCCGGGGACAGGTGCGAACACCGGGGAGCTGTTTTTT. Protein sequence: CASRPGTGANTGELFF.

This clone was counted a single time. This chain uses TRBV27 with TRBJ2-1, with D tentatively TRBD2 (6 bases). Germline V gene lookup returns CDR1 MNHEY and CDR2 SMNVEV (reference sequence). The CDR3 runs to 16 residues. V lost 6 bases and J 0 bases, leaving 15 bases between the germline ends. CDR3 loop: CASSLSLAYSYNEQFF. DNA for the CDR3: TGTGCCAGCAGCCTAAGCCTAGCGTACTCCTACAATGAGCAGTTCTTC.

The chain recombines TRBV28 with TRBJ2-5; D may be TRBD1 (6 bases). The CDR3 totals 16 residues. Per the germline V gene, CDR1 is MDHEN and CDR2 is SYDVKM. V lost 5 bases and J lost 4, with 20 bases in between. The CDR3 here is CASSPHRQAGIETQYF. CDR3 coding DNA: TGTGCCAGCAGTCCACATAGACAGGCAGGGATAGAGACCCAGTACTTC.

This rearrangement joins TRBV7-2 to TRBJ1-5, with D maybe TRBD1 (6 bases). Trimming cost V 1 base and J 1 base, with 8 bases left between them. The CDR3 covers 15 residues. From germline, CDR1 is SGHTA and CDR2 FQGNSA. The CDR3 here is CASSLVGGSNQPQHF. In nucleotides, the CDR3 is TGTGCCAGCAGCTTAGTTGGGGGCAGCAATCAGCCCCAGCATTTT.

The chain recombines TRBV6-1 with TRBJ2-7; D gene unclear. Trimming shortened V by 2 bases and J by 2 bases, and 7 bases separated the two germline ends. CDR3 length: 13 amino acids. Germline V CDR1 and CDR2: MNHNS, SASEGT. The CDR3 coding sequence is TGTGCCAGCAGTGAACGGACGCCCTACGAGCAGTACGTC. It codes for CASSERTPYEQYV.

The CDR3 DNA is TGTGCCAGCAGCCCCGCGCTGGGGCGCACTGGAAACACCATATATTTT. As protein: CASSPALGRTGNTIYF. The rearrangement links TRBV11-2 to TRBJ1-3; tentative D call: TRBD1 (5 bases). Germline V gene sequence: CDR1 SGHAT, CDR2 FQNNGV. V shed 5 bases and J shed 2 bases, with 16 bases lying between them. There are 16 residues in the CDR3.

V is TRBV2 and J is TRBJ1-2; 10 bases match TRBD1. The CDR3 is made up of 13 amino acids. Germline V lookup: CDR1 SNHLY, CDR2 FYNNEI. Trimming removed 5 bases from V and 7 bases from J; junction bases left unmatched: 4. CDR3 region: CASSLDRGPGYTF. The DNA for the CDR3 is TGTGCCAGCAGTCTAGACAGGGGGCCTGGCTACACCTTC.

V usage is TRBV6-1 and J usage is TRBJ2-2, with a tentative D call TRBD1 (6 bases). Trimming removed 4 bases at V and 2 bases at J, with 17 bases between. The CDR3 runs 17 residues. Germline lookup yields CDR1 MNHNS and CDR2 SASEGT. CDR3 bases: TGTGCCAGCAGTGCACCCACTACAGGGCCCAACACCGGGGAGCTGTTTTTT. Translated: CASSAPTTGPNTGELFF.

The V call is TRBV5-8, the J call TRBJ1-5; TRBD1 matches at 8 bases. CDR3 size: 18 residues. V trimming: 2 bases; J trimming: 1 base; junction bases outside the gene matches: 11. Germline CDR1 SGHTS, CDR2 YDEGEE. In DNA, the CDR3 is TGTGCCAGCAGCTTAAGTTATTCAGGGGGCGGGAGCAATCAGCCCCAGCATTTT. Encoded protein: CASSLSYSGGGSNQPQHF.

J is TRBJ2-1 and V is TRBV28; 14 nucleotides agree with TRBD2. The CDR3 spans 17 residues. The germline CDR1 and CDR2 sequences are MDHEN and SYDVKM. V shed 5 bases and J 1 base; nucleotides not matched to a gene: 4. CDR3 bases: TGTGCCAGCAGTGGACTAGCGGGGGGCCCATCCTACAATGAGCAGTTCTTC. This sequence encodes CASSGLAGGPSYNEQFF.

The chain recombines TRBV18 with TRBJ2-1, with 10 bases lining up with TRBD2. With V trimmed by 2 bases and J by 2 bases, 3 bases remained unmatched. Germline CDR1 is KGHSH and CDR2 is LQKENI. CDR3 size: 16 residues. The CDR3 region has the DNA TGTGCCAGCTCACCAGCTAGCGGGAGCACCTACAATGAGCAGTTCTTC. Protein: CASSPASGSTYNEQFF. Filled out from reference TRBV18 and TRBJ2-1, the complete variable domain reads NAGVMQNPRHLVRRRGQEARLRCSPMKGHSHVYWYRQLPEEGLKFMVYLQKENIIDESGMPKERFSAEFPKEGPSILRIQQVVRGDSAAYFCASSPASGSTYNEQFFGPGTRLTVL.

The rearrangement links TRBV7-2 to TRBJ2-3; 9 nucleotides align to TRBD2. From germline, CDR1 is SGHTA and CDR2 FQGNSA. This CDR3 has 15 amino acids. V lost 2 bases to trimming and J lost 1 base; unmatched junction nucleotides: 1. The CDR3 reads CASSLRTSGTDTQYF. In DNA form, the CDR3 reads TGTGCCAGCAGCTTACGGACTAGCGGCACAGATACGCAGTATTTT.

V usage is TRBV15 and J usage is TRBJ1-2; TRBD1 matches at 8 bases. Germline V CDR1 and CDR2: LNHNV, YYDKDF (reference sequence). V lost 8 bases, J lost 4 bases, and 6 bases stayed unmatched. This CDR3 comprises 13 residues. CDR3 sequence (DNA): TGTGCCACCCGCGGACAGGGACGCTATGGCTACACCTTC. It specifies CATRGQGRYGYTF.

The V call is TRBV27, the J call TRBJ2-1, with a possible D match to TRBD2 (5 bases). The V gene lost 3 bases and the J gene lost 0 bases, with 9 bases spanning the gap. The CDR3 has 15 amino acids. Germline loops: CDR1 MNHEY, CDR2 SMNVEV (reference sequence). The CDR3 loop reads CASSFGLGSYNEQFF. The CDR3 nucleotides are TGTGCCAGCAGTTTTGGACTTGGCTCCTACAATGAGCAGTTCTTC.

The chain combines TRBV9 with TRBJ2-2; the match to TRBD2 covers 9 bases. Germline V gives CDR1 SGDLS, CDR2 YYNGEE. CDR3 size: 15 residues. Trimming removed 5 bases from V and 1 base from J; junction bases left unmatched: 3. The CDR3 region has the DNA TGTGCCAGCAGGAGACTAGCGGAGAACACCGGGGAGCTGTTTTTT. Protein: CASRRLAENTGELFF.

The chain links TRBV5-1 to TRBJ1-2; D unclear. Germline V lookup: CDR1 SGHRS, CDR2 YFSETQ. V lost 0 bases to trimming and J lost 2 bases, with 5 bases between them. This CDR3 has 13 residues. The CDR3 protein is CASSLEGNYGYTF. DNA for the CDR3: TGCGCCAGCAGCTTGGAAGGAAACTATGGCTACACCTTC.

The rearrangement links TRBV6-5 to TRBJ1-4; no clear D. CDR1 and CDR2 from the germline V gene are MNHEY and SVGAGI. This CDR3 region has 15 residues. Between the trimmed V and J ends, which lost 2 bases and 5 bases, there was a span of 12 bases. CDR3 nucleotides: TGTGCCAGCAGTTACACCACCGGGAAGAATGAAAAACTGTTTTTT. Its translation: CASSYTTGKNEKLFF.

In its sample, this clone was seen a few times. The chain recombines TRBV19 with TRBJ1-1; TRBD1 is a possible D gene (6 bases). The germline V gene encodes CDR1 LNHDA and CDR2 SQIVND (reference sequence). This CDR3 is 15 amino acids long. V dropped 6 bases and J dropped 1 base, with 15 bases sitting between them. The CDR3 DNA follows: TGTGCCAGTAGCCCAGACAGGAAAAGGAACACTGAAGCTTTCTTT. It yields the protein CASSPDRKRNTEAFF.

The rearrangement links TRBV28 to TRBJ2-3, with TRBD2 identical over 8 bases. This CDR3 is 15 amino acids long. Unmatched junction bases numbered 7, after V lost 7 bases and J lost 1 base. Per germline, CDR1 MDHEN and CDR2 SYDVKM. CDR3 loop: CASMVSGIGTDTQYF. In nucleotides, the CDR3 is TGTGCCAGCATGGTTAGCGGGATTGGCACAGATACGCAGTATTTT.

The chain uses TRBV27 and TRBJ2-4; D is unclear. This CDR3 comprises 13 residues. Germline V gives CDR1 MNHEY, CDR2 SMNVEV (reference sequence). The V end lost 8 bases, the J end lost 3 bases, and 11 bases lay between the germline ends. Here the CDR3 reads CASRGFIKNIQYF. CDR3 DNA: TGTGCCAGCCGAGGATTTATCAAAAACATTCAGTACTTC.